This T cell receptor (beta chain) was documented in a study of blood T cell repertoires in COVID-19. On the study more broadly: Samples came from the United States, Italy and Spain, spanning acute and convalescent COVID-19. In each case, the material was cDNA or gDNA derived from T cells, B-cell-depleted T cells, or PBMCs.

The germline V gene encodes CDR1 SGHRS and CDR2 YFSETQ. The ends were cut back, 4 bases at V and 7 bases at J, with 12 bases in the middle. The CDR3 extends over 13 amino acids. Original processing methods: Nucleated cell counts were estimated from reference gene primer amplification. Sequencing used immunoSEQ multiplex PCR; TCRdb keeps in-frame clones, though not all of them. The V and J calls and clone size come from that table; D and trimming were worked out from the DNA. The profile shows about 400,000 clones, about nine tenths of them singletons. The V call is TRBV5-1, the J call TRBJ2-1; D perhaps matches TRBD2 (6 bases). Sequences were obtained from peripheral blood. This TCR was recovered from a woman in her 30s with active or convalescent COVID-19. In nucleotides, the CDR3 is TGCGCCAGCAGCCTAGCGCTAGGGAATGAGCAGTTCTTC. Amino acids: CASSLALGNEQFF.